This TCR beta chain was retrieved from a study of metastatic and nonmetastatic thyroid tumors. Background on the study: Thyroid patients, malignant and benign, had repertoires compared across blood and tumor or nodule tissue.

Not a single patient had been given any form of treatment at any point before undergoing thyroid surgery. Study-wide points: Malignant thyroid tumors reportedly exceeded benign nodules significantly in TCR beta diversity, with the difference appearing in blood and tumor.

As to this clone: What it recognizes is unknown.

In the authors' methods: For papillary thyroid cancer, a distant-metastasis classifier was constructed from CDR3 differences observed across clinicopathological groups. TCRdb used MiXCR to call clones anew from the PCR reads. TCRdb assigned the V and J calls; the authors' analysis was not used. Among 30,000 or so clones listed, about 29% were seen once. This CDR3 has 15 amino acids. Germline loops: CDR1 LGHNA, CDR2 YSLEER. V lost 7 bases and J lost 6, with 19 bases in between. The sample was blood. The chain joins TRBV4-3 to TRBJ2-1, with D maybe TRBD1 (6 bases). The TCR was taken from a female donor with papillary thyroid cancer or a benign thyroid nodule (not recorded which). Some clones in this sample may be carry-over from other donors' samples. CDR3: CASISGQLIPNEQFF. As DNA, the CDR3 is TGCGCCAGCATTTCCGGACAGCTGATCCCCAATGAGCAGTTCTTC.